Each of the 10 T cell receptor beta chains below was sequenced from the same sample in a study of T-cell memory formation after mild COVID-19. TCRdb ran MiXCR on the 5' RACE reads and lists one entry per CDR3 protein. The sample has more than 300,000 distinct CDR3 sequences, about an eighth seen once; the top ten hold about a fifth. The material sequenced was PBMCs or a T cell subset sorted from them (not recorded which). The receptors were gathered from a man younger than 30 who had mild COVID-19 (a few samples of this study predate the infection). Cell type and time point are not known.

This clonotype was found many times. This chain joins TRBV15 and TRBJ2-1, with D perhaps matching TRBD1 or TRBD2 (5 bases each). V lost 2 bases and J lost 8, with 19 bases in between. CDR3 size: 16 residues. Germline-derived CDR1 and CDR2 are LNHNV and YYDKDF (reference sequence). The CDR3 protein is CATSRSGLASSYEQFF. CDR3 coding DNA: TGTGCCACCAGCAGATCGGGGCTAGCCTCCTCGTATGAGCAGTTCTTC.

The CDR3 DNA sequence: TGTGCCACCAGCAGAGTGCTTACTACGAGGCAGTACGTC. Translation: CATSRVLTTRQYV. The chain employs TRBV15 and TRBJ2-7; D is ambiguous. This CDR3 has 13 residues. The V end lost 1 base, the J end lost 9 bases, and 13 bases lay between the germline ends. The germline V gene has CDR1 LNHNV and CDR2 YYDKDF (reference sequence).

The chain uses TRBV11-2 and TRBJ2-1, with TRBD2 identical over 7 bases. This CDR3 contains 14 residues. Germline V lookup: CDR1 SGHAT, CDR2 FQNNGV. The ends lost 5 bases at V and 3 bases at J; junction bases unmatched: 4. The CDR3 nucleotides read TGTGCCAGCAGCGCGCGGGGGAACTACAATGAGCAGTTCTTC. Encoded protein: CASSARGNYNEQFF.

The CDR3 here is CSASEGGRDTQYF. CDR3 sequence (DNA): TGCAGTGCTAGTGAAGGGGGCAGAGATACGCAGTATTTT. The chain couples TRBV20-1 to TRBJ2-3, with 7 positions matching TRBD1. Trimming removed 3 bases from V and 5 bases from J; junction bases left unmatched: 5. This CDR3 contains 13 residues. Germline CDR1 DFQATT, CDR2 SNEGSKA (reference sequence).

CDR3 in amino acids: CASSLLRGTEAFF. The CDR3, as DNA: TGTGCCAGCAGTTTGTTGAGGGGCACTGAAGCTTTCTTT. The chain has TRBV12-3 or TRBV12-4 and TRBJ1-1, with a tentative D call TRBD1 (5 bases). The V and J ends lost 3 bases and 4 bases respectively, with 9 bases between them. This CDR3 is built from 13 residues.

This clonotype has more than one count but fewer than ten. This chain connects TRBV3-1 to TRBJ1-5, with D maybe TRBD1 (6 bases). Between the trimmed V and J ends, which lost 2 bases and 1 base, there was a span of 12 bases. CDR3 length: 16 residues. Germline CDR1 is LGHDT and CDR2 is YNNKEL (reference sequence). CDR3 amino acids: CASSQQGGLSNQPQHF. The CDR3 nucleotides read TGTGCCAGCAGCCAACAAGGGGGTTTGAGCAATCAGCCCCAGCATTTT.

The chain employs TRBV4-3 and TRBJ2-7, with D possibly matching TRBD2 (5 bases). This CDR3 is built from 15 residues. V dropped 1 base and J dropped 0 bases, with 10 bases sitting between them. Germline V gene lookup returns CDR1 LGHNA and CDR2 YSLEER. The CDR3: CASSQARTVSYEQYF. The CDR3 DNA reads TGCGCCAGCAGCCAAGCCCGGACTGTCTCCTACGAGCAGTACTTC.

CDR3 DNA sequence: TGTGCCACGAGACGTAACTATCTGGGGCAGCCCCAGCATTTT. Amino acid sequence: CATRRNYLGQPQHF. The chain couples TRBV19 to TRBJ1-5; D not resolved. CDR3 size: 14 residues. Germline CDR1 reads LNHDA; CDR2 reads SQIVND (reference sequence). V was shortened by 10 bases and J by 7 bases, with 20 bases between the two germline ends.

V is TRBV27 and J is TRBJ1-2; maybe TRBD1 (6 bases). Trimming took off 2 bases at V and 8 bases at J, with 18 bases between the two ends. Per germline, CDR1 MNHEY and CDR2 SMNVEV (reference sequence). The CDR3 is made up of 15 amino acids. CDR3 loop: CASSLVPFSQGGYTF. Here the CDR3 DNA reads TGTGCCAGCAGTTTAGTCCCCTTTTCACAGGGAGGCTACACCTTC.

The chain combines TRBV30 with TRBJ1-1; D might be TRBD1 (5 bases). V was cut by 2 bases and J by 6 bases, with 7 bases left in between. Germline V gene sequence: CDR1 GTSNPN, CDR2 SVGIG (reference sequence). The CDR3 contains 11 residues. CDR3 amino acids: CAWSLGAEAFF. For the CDR3, the DNA is TGTGCCTGGAGTCTAGGGGCTGAAGCTTTCTTT.